Listed below are T cell receptor beta chains from one sample, sequenced in a study of T-cell reconstitution after alpha-beta-depleted transplantation in children. TCRdb called the PCR reads again in MiXCR, with one record for every CDR3 protein. This sample has hundreds of thousands of distinct CDR3 sequences, with about a sixth found just once. The sample consisted of PBMCs, mostly from graft donor cells, taken 360 days after TCRalphabeta/CD19-depleted stem cell transplant. Receptors originate from a boy under two years old who had a stem cell transplant for Wiskott-Aldrich syndrome, so the T cells may come from the graft donor. Each CDR3 is given with its conserved first and last residue. D genes are given only for firm matches. Expanded clones are given a class, and other clones once, few, many or no size at all.

j_call | d_call | v_call | clone_size | cdr3_nt | cdr3_aa
TRBJ2-5 | TRBD1 | TRBV5-1 | . | TGCGCCAGCAGCTTACAGGGGGTTCAAGGGACCCAGTACTTC | CASSLQGVQGTQYF
TRBJ2-3 | . | TRBV12-3/TRBV12-4 | . | TGTGCCAGCAGTTTATTTTGGCGGAAAATTAGCACAGATACGCAGTATTTT | CASSLFWRKISTDTQYF
TRBJ2-3 | TRBD1 | TRBV5-1 | few | TGCGCCAGCAGCTTTAGGACAGGGGGTGAAGGTACGCAGTATTTT | CASSFRTGGEGTQYF
TRBJ2-7 | . | TRBV20-1 | few | TGCAGTGCTAGTTGGCGGGATAGGTACGAGCAGTACTTC | CSASWRDRYEQYF
TRBJ1-2 | . | TRBV6-1 | few | TGTGCCAGCACGGGTGCGACGGAGATGAACTATGGCTACACCTTC | CASTGATEMNYGYTF
TRBJ1-5 | . | TRBV30 | . | TGTGCCTGGAGTTTACACGGTCGTCAGCCCCAGCATTTT | CAWSLHGRQPQHF
TRBJ1-6 | . | TRBV4-1 | few | TGCGCCAGCAGCCACAGGTCCAGTAATTCACCCCTCCACTTT | CASSHRSSNSPLHF
TRBJ2-1 | TRBD1 | TRBV6-1 | many | TGTGCCAGCAGCCCGACAGGGAACCCCTACAATGAGCAGTTCTTC | CASSPTGNPYNEQFF
TRBJ1-5 | . | TRBV12-3/TRBV12-4 | . | TGTGCCAGCAGTTTAGGAGGCACCCCAGCCAATCAGCCCCAGCATTTT | CASSLGGTPANQPQHF
TRBJ2-1 | TRBD1 | TRBV7-9 | many | TGTGCCAGCAGCAATTGGGACAGGGTCATGGATGAGCAGTTCTTC | CASSNWDRVMDEQFF
TRBJ2-3 | . | TRBV19 | . | TGTGCCAGTAGTAAAGAGCGGCCCACAGATACGCAGTATTTT | CASSKERPTDTQYF
TRBJ1-4 | . | TRBV12-3/TRBV12-4 | . | TGTGCCAGCAGAGGGGGAAGTGAAAAACTGTTTTTT | CASRGGSEKLFF
TRBJ1-1 | . | TRBV2 | . | TGCGCCAGCAGTGACGGTTTCAGGACTGAAGCTTTCTTT | CASSDGFRTEAFF